This T cell receptor (beta chain) was captured by sequencing in a study of T-cell memory formation after mild COVID-19. TCRdb processed the 5' RACE reads anew with MiXCR; each CDR3 protein has one entry. This table holds 300,000 or so distinct CDR3 sequences, 15% to 20% found once. The CDR3 spans 15 residues. The V and J ends lost 5 bases and 4 bases respectively, with 14 bases between them. The germline CDR1 and CDR2 sequences are MDHEN and SYDVKM. Study-wide results and limits: CD4+ clones that contracted lay mainly in CM and EM; CD8+ ones lay in EMRA.

This clonotype has more than one count but fewer than ten. Antigen: not known. The sequencing input was PBMCs or a T cell subset sorted from them (not recorded which). The V call is TRBV28, the J call TRBJ2-2; tentatively, D is TRBD2 (6 bases). This sequence originates from a man aged 18 to 35 who had mild COVID-19 (a few samples of this study predate the infection). Cell type and time point are not known. CDR3 nucleotides: TGTGCCAGCAGTGGAGAGCCGGAGGGCACCGGGGAGCTGTTTTTT. It encodes CASSGEPEGTGELFF.